The clone carrying this T cell receptor beta chain has a count of ten or more. No antigen is known for it. V was trimmed by 7 bases and J by 7 bases, leaving 13 bases between them. This CDR3 is 12 amino acids long. Germline V CDR1 and CDR2: SNHLY, FYNNEI. The data originate from a study of T cells in Graves' hyperthyroidism and ophthalmopathy. Hyperthyroidism in the patients, aged 18 to 65, was newly diagnosed and under 2 months in duration. Uncontrolled infections, other autoimmune diseases, pregnancy or lactation led to exclusion of patients. Source material for PBMCs was more than 7.5 ml fresh peripheral blood. Amplification of TCR beta CDR3 regions was performed using RNA transcripts as template. HTBI primers drove first-round RT-PCR of the TCR CDR3. TCRdb re-derived calls from the multiplex PCR reads in MiXCR, one entry per CDR3 protein. There are fewer than 800,000 distinct CDR3 sequences in the sample; approximately 16% occur only once, and approximately 8% lies in the top ten.

The study, taken as a whole, reports: Within blood appeared most thyroid clonotypes that had expanded above 0.001.

This sequence was found in a man aged 18 to 30 with Graves' hyperthyroidism. Material for sequencing was blood. The rearrangement uses TRBV2 and TRBJ1-1, with a weak D call TRBD1 (6 bases). As DNA, the CDR3 is TGTGCCAGCAAACCATCGGACAGTGAAGCTTTCTTT. It specifies CASKPSDSEAFF.